This T cell receptor beta chain was captured in a study of T cells in Graves' hyperthyroidism and ophthalmopathy. Ten or more counts support this clonotype. As yet, its antigen is unknown. Study-wide findings and caveats: Most thyroid clonotypes that were expanded above 0.001 also turned up in blood.

Amplified regions were TCR beta CDR3 sequences from RNA transcripts. An initial round of RT-PCR targeting the TCR CDR3 relied on the HTBI primer set. TCRdb analysed the multiplex PCR reads with MiXCR anew, one entry per CDR3 protein. The sample lists 390,000 or so distinct CDR3 sequences, 14% to 15% occurring once. The CDR3 is 14 amino acids. With 3 bases clipped from V and 0 bases from J, the junction kept 3 bases outside the gene matches. Germline V gene data show CDR1 as DFQATT and CDR2 as SNEGSKA (reference sequence). V and J are TRBV20-1 and TRBJ2-3, with 7 bases that match TRBD2. This clonotype was obtained from a man aged 18 to 35 with Graves' ophthalmopathy. The sequencing input was blood. CDR3 in DNA: TGCAGTGCTAGCCCGGGAGGCAGCACAGATACGCAGTATTTT. This translates into CSASPGGSTDTQYF.